This is a list of T cell receptor beta chains from one sample in a study of T cell changes during pregnancy in multiple sclerosis. Profiled with immunoSEQ multiplex PCR; TCRdb holds only in-frame clones, not every one. In the table there are some 100,000 clones, around nine tenths of which are singletons. The sample in question was peripheral blood, obtained in the second trimester of pregnancy. These receptors all come from a female donor with multiple sclerosis, enrolled in a pregnancy study. CDR3s include the opening cysteine and the closing phenylalanine or tryptophan. Each record gives: D gene, V gene, clone size, J gene, CDR3 DNA, CDR3 protein. D genes are given only for firm matches. Clone sizes are given selectively: once, few, many, or a class where the clone is expanded.

>TRBD1|TRBV5-1|NA|TRBJ2-3
TGCGCCAGCAGCTTAACCGGGACAGCCACAGATACGCAGTATTTT
CASSLTGTATDTQYF
>TRBD1|TRBV13|NA|TRBJ2-2
TGTGCCAGCAGAGAACCGGGACAGGGGCAAACCGGGGAGCTGTTTTTT
CASREPGQGQTGELFF
>TRBD1|TRBV7-9|NA|TRBJ2-7
TGTGCCAGCAGCCCCCCGGGACAGGGGAGGAACGAGCAGTACTTC
CASSPPGQGRNEQYF
>NA|TRBV30|NA|TRBJ2-7
TGTGCCTGGAGTGGGCAGAGGGCGGGAGAGCAGTACTTC
CAWSGQRAGEQYF
>NA|TRBV5-1|NA|TRBJ2-2
TGCGCCAGCAGCTTGAACTCCGGCGGGGAGCACGGGGAGCTGTTTTTT
CASSLNSGGEHGELFF
>NA|TRBV21-1|NA|TRBJ1-1
TGCCTTACAGGGACAGGGATAATGAACACTGAAGCTTTCTTT
CLTGTGIMNTEAFF
>TRBD2|TRBV19|NA|TRBJ2-5
TGTGCCAGTAGTATAGATCGGGCTAGCGGGAGCCAAGAGACCCAGTACTTC
CASSIDRASGSQETQYF
>NA|TRBV18|NA|TRBJ2-1
TGTGCCAGCTCACCAAGCTCTACTGAGCAGTTCTTC
CASSPSSTEQFF
>NA|TRBV7-9|NA|TRBJ1-4
TGTGCCAGCAGCTCCACAGGGTTCGAAAAACTGTTTTTT
CASSSTGFEKLFF
>TRBD1|TRBV5-4|NA|TRBJ1-1
TGTGCCAGCACTAAGGGTGGGACAGGGGGCGGGACTGAAGCTTTCTTT
CASTKGGTGGGTEAFF
>NA|TRBV2|once|TRBJ1-1
TGTGCCAGCAGTACCCGTCCCAACTCCGGGGAGAACACTGAAGCTTTCTTT
CASSTRPNSGENTEAFF
>TRBD1|TRBV6-1|NA|TRBJ1-2
TGTGCCAGCAGACGGGACAGGGAGAATGGCTACACCTTC
CASRRDRENGYTF
>TRBD2|TRBV5-8|NA|TRBJ2-3
TGTGCCAGCAGCGTCGGGACTAGCGGGAGCAAGCAGTATTTT
CASSVGTSGSKQYF
>NA|TRBV19|NA|TRBJ2-2
TGTGCCAGTAGTATAGATGGGGGGATTCCCGGGGAGCTGTTTTTT
CASSIDGGIPGELFF
>TRBD1|TRBV28|NA|TRBJ1-2
TGTGCCAGCAGTTTCCGGGACAGACTTAACTATGGCTACACCTTC
CASSFRDRLNYGYTF
>TRBD1|TRBV6-1|NA|TRBJ2-2
TGTGCCAGCGGCCGGGACAGGGGGTTCTTCGGGGAGCTGTTTTTT
CASGRDRGFFGELFF
>NA|TRBV5-4|NA|TRBJ1-2
TGTGCCAGCAGCCAAGACAGCTATGGCTACACCTTC
CASSQDSYGYTF
>TRBD1|TRBV27|NA|TRBJ2-6
TGTGCCAGCAGTGCCCGGACAGGGGGCTTTGTAACTGGGGCCAACGTCCTGACTTTC
CASSARTGGFVTGANVLTF
>TRBD2|TRBV4-2|NA|TRBJ2-5
TGTGCCAGCAGCCGGGGACTAGGTGATATGTACCAAGAGACCCAGTACTTC
CASSRGLGDMYQETQYF
>NA|TRBV2|few|TRBJ1-1
TGTGCCAGCAGTGGACAGCCGAACACTGAAGCTTTCTTT
CASSGQPNTEAFF
>NA|TRBV30|NA|TRBJ2-3
TGTGCCTGGCATTTGTATGGCGGCGGCACAGATACGCAGTATTTT
CAWHLYGGGTDTQYF
>TRBD1|TRBV6-6|once|TRBJ1-2
TGTGCCAGCAGTTACTCACAGGGGGTCCGCCTTCCGTTC
CASSYSQGVRLPF
>NA|TRBV6-5|NA|TRBJ1-5
TGTGCCAGCAGTTACCTCCAGAATCAGCCCCAGCATTTT
CASSYLQNQPQHF
>TRBD1|TRBV2|NA|TRBJ1-5
TGTGCCAGCAGTGGGACAGGGTCTAATCAGCCCCAGCATTTT
CASSGTGSNQPQHF
>TRBD1|TRBV5-1|NA|TRBJ1-1
TGCGCCAGCAGCTTGGGGGGGACAGCGAACACTGAAGCTTTCTTT
CASSLGGTANTEAFF
>NA|TRBV9|NA|TRBJ2-2
TGTGCCAGCAGCGTATCCCCTAACACCGGGGAGCTGTTTTTT
CASSVSPNTGELFF
>NA|TRBV7-9|NA|TRBJ1-2
TGTGCCAGCAGCTTGGGGTGGGGGGATCAAGGCTACACCTTC
CASSLGWGDQGYTF
>NA|TRBV4-2|NA|TRBJ2-1
TGTGCCAGCAGCCAAGATCGGTTGTCAGGTAATGAGCAGTTCTTC
CASSQDRLSGNEQFF
>NA|TRBV6-5|NA|TRBJ2-1
TGTGCCAGCAGGCCGGCGGGTGACAATGAGCAGTTCTTC
CASRPAGDNEQFF
>NA|TRBV18|NA|TRBJ1-1
TGTGCCAGCTCCCCCCTGGGGGCGATCAACACTGAAGCTTTCTTT
CASSPLGAINTEAFF
>TRBD1|TRBV6-5|NA|TRBJ1-6
TGTGCCAGCAGGACCGGGACAGGGAATAATTCACCCCTCCACTTT
CASRTGTGNNSPLHF
>NA|TRBV19|NA|TRBJ1-2
TGTGCCAGTAGTACGCGGTGGGAGGAATATGGCTACACCTTC
CASSTRWEEYGYTF
>NA|TRBV9|NA|TRBJ1-1
TGTGCCAGCAGCGTAGGGGCAGGCTTCGGCACTGAAGCTTTCTTT
CASSVGAGFGTEAFF
>TRBD2|TRBV6-4|once|TRBJ2-1
TGTGCCAGCAGTGAAGTTTTTAGCGGGAGTCTGGATGAGCAGTTCTTC
CASSEVFSGSLDEQFF
>NA|TRBV27|NA|TRBJ1-2
TGTGCCAGCAAGGAAGGGGACTATGGCTACACCTTC
CASKEGDYGYTF
>NA|TRBV19|NA|TRBJ1-5
TGTGCCAGCCACGGTGGGGGGGGCTCGGTTCAGCCCCAGCATTTT
CASHGGGGSVQPQHF
>TRBD2|TRBV5-1|NA|TRBJ2-7
TGCGCCAGCAGCCTACGACTAGCGGGAGGCTACGAGCAGTACTTC
CASSLRLAGGYEQYF
>NA|TRBV6-6|NA|TRBJ1-3
TGTGCCAGCAGGCTGGACAGAACCTCTGGAAACACCATATATTTT
CASRLDRTSGNTIYF
>NA|TRBV6-5|NA|TRBJ1-2
TGTGCCAGCAGCCTCTTCGGGGACAAGGGCTACACCTTC
CASSLFGDKGYTF
>NA|TRBV5-1|NA|TRBJ1-5
TGCGCCAGCAGCTTGGGCGGGCAAGATAGCAATCAGCCCCAGCATTTT
CASSLGGQDSNQPQHF
>NA|TRBV19|once|TRBJ1-1
TGTGCCAGTAGTGGCGACAGTCGGTCCTTCGTTTTCTTT
CASSGDSRSFVFF
>TRBD1|TRBV2|few|TRBJ1-5
TGTGCCAGCAGTGTGGGACAGGACTATAGCAATCAGCCCCAGCATTTT
CASSVGQDYSNQPQHF
>NA|TRBV7-6|few|TRBJ1-3
TGTGCCAGCAGCCCCCTGGCGGGCCTTCACTCTGGAAACACCATATATTTT
CASSPLAGLHSGNTIYF
>TRBD2|TRBV5-6|NA|TRBJ2-1
TGTGCCAGCAGCTCGTTGAGGCTAGCGGGGTACAATGAGCAGTTCTTC
CASSSLRLAGYNEQFF
>NA|TRBV4-2|NA|TRBJ1-6
TGTGCCAGCAGCCAAGATATGACGGGGAATTCACCCCTCCACTTT
CASSQDMTGNSPLHF
>TRBD2|TRBV20-1|NA|TRBJ2-3
TGCAGTTGCGGGAGAGGCGATACGCAGTATTTT
CSCGRGDTQYF
>NA|TRBV10-1|NA|TRBJ1-4
TGCGCCAGCAGTGGAGAGATTCAGATAGGGGATGATGAAAAACTGTTTTTT
CASSGEIQIGDDEKLFF
>NA|TRBV9|NA|TRBJ2-2
TGTGCCAGCAGCACTAACGGGGAGCTGTTTTTT
CASSTNGELFF
>NA|TRBV10-3|NA|TRBJ1-1
TGTGCCATCAGTGATTTGGCAGGGGTCAACACTGAAGCTTTCTTT
CAISDLAGVNTEAFF
>NA|TRBV4-2|NA|TRBJ2-7
TGTGCCAGCAGCCAAGACGTGTTAGGAGACTACGAGCAGTACTTC
CASSQDVLGDYEQYF
>NA|TRBV9|NA|TRBJ1-2
TGTGCCAGCAGGACAGGAGGAACTAACTATGGCTACACCTTC
CASRTGGTNYGYTF
>NA|TRBV30|NA|TRBJ2-2
TGTGCCTGGAGTGTCTCCAGGGAGGCCGGGGAGCTGTTTTTT
CAWSVSREAGELFF
>TRBD1|TRBV7-6|NA|TRBJ2-3
TGTGCCAGCAGCCCCGGGACAGGGGGAATCACAGATACGCAGTATTTT
CASSPGTGGITDTQYF
>TRBD1|TRBV6-5|once|TRBJ1-1
TGTGCCAGCAGTTACCCTACAGGGGGCGGGCGCACTGAAGCTTTCTTT
CASSYPTGGGRTEAFF
>NA|TRBV2|NA|TRBJ1-6
TGTGCCAGCAGTGAAGATGTGTCTGAGTTATATAATTCACCCCTCCACTTT
CASSEDVSELYNSPLHF
>TRBD2|TRBV27|NA|TRBJ2-1
TGTGCCAGCAGTTCAGTATATCAAGCGGGAGGGCAGTTCTTC
CASSSVYQAGGQFF
>TRBD1|TRBV29-1|NA|TRBJ2-7
TGCAGCGTTGAACTACGGGGGACAGGGCCCTACGAGCAGTACTTC
CSVELRGTGPYEQYF
>TRBD1|TRBV6-1|NA|TRBJ1-5
TGTGCCAGCAGATCCGGGACAGCCTCACAGCCCCAGCATTTT
CASRSGTASQPQHF
>TRBD2|TRBV5-1|NA|TRBJ2-2
TGCGCCAGCAGCTTGGGGCCAGCGGGAGGGGGCACCGGGGAGCTGTTTTTT
CASSLGPAGGGTGELFF